The T cell receptor beta chain described here comes from a study of cytomegalovirus exposure and HLA in healthy donors (dated by TCRdb to the late 2010s). In terms of the full investigation: According to an earlier analysis of 550 to 750 of the donors, 150 million to 200 million T cells yielded roughly 110 million unique TCR beta sequences and 250 to 350 Gb of sequence data. All discovery cohort repertoires had been generated on a single sequencing platform. To decide whether each TCR beta V gene segment behaved as functional or pseudogenic, an earlier analysis of several hundred of the donors relied on high-throughput TCR beta sequencing. Among the roughly 400 genotyped donors, around 81% belonged to the genetic ancestry cluster associated with self-reported Caucasian donors. Using immunosequencing, the study profiled T cell repertoires from about 620 subjects and related those repertoires to cytomegalovirus serostatus. The aim of the study was to test whether cataloging public T cell receptors could identify signatures of past pathogen exposure. Approximately 330 gigabases of sequencing data and about 92 million unique TCR sequences made up an early release that covered under 750 HLA-typed donors. Across around 400 genotyped donors of the cohort, an average of about 240,000 unique TCR beta nucleotide sequences per donor were sequenced, and approximately 17% of those sequences were non-productive. Four or five DR-DQ haplotypes were handled as single units for association and clustering because linkage in the cohort was strong. A later genetic analysis took genome-wide SNP genotypes for about three fifths of the 666 donors and used that subset as a discovery cohort. Besides the first cohort of hundreds of subjects, a separate validation cohort made up of 120 or so different subjects was used. The number of donors typed differed by locus, with 629-630 for A, B, C, DRB1 and DQB1, 522 for DQA1, over 600 for DPA1, and some 440 for DPB1. To predict cytomegalovirus infection status, the study brought together high-throughput TCR immunosequencing, statistical association of individual TCRs with disease status, and machine learning. Alongside the repertoire data, information on donor age, sex, ethnicity and CMV serostatus was compiled. A later analysis re-analyzed previously published TCR beta repertoires from 660 or so donors and added high-resolution HLA genotyping to study TCR occurrence patterns. In the later analysis, no new phenotypic data were used to find candidate immune exposures; instead, reliance was placed on TCR beta sequences and their occurrence across donors. Class I and class II HLA loci were covered by the typing at four-digit resolution. Here is what the overall study found, with its caveats: Cytomegalovirus status was reported to be diagnosed by the classifier with high specificity and sensitivity in both the original and validation cohorts. When HLA alleles, especially DR and DQ, strongly co-occurred, TCR associations were difficult to assign to individual alleles. According to a later analysis, TCR association rates differed among HLA loci, with DRB1 alleles showing the most associated TCRs and HLA-C alleles showing the fewest. A later analysis found that HLA-associated TCR beta chains were more clonally expanded and had lower generation probabilities than equally common non-associated chains. CMV serostatus was the only immune exposure information available for the cohort. Only TCR beta chains were sequenced in this cohort, and the absence of alpha or paired-chain data limited detectable features. According to the authors, the approach could potentially be generalized to other disease states and immunological phenotypes. In an earlier analysis of several hundred of the donors, most TCR beta V segments were observed in productive rearrangements about 87% or about 30% of the time, broadly matching IMGT annotations. A later genetic analysis associated a missense DCLRE1C variant with V-gene and J-gene trimming of TCR beta chains, and an independent cohort replicated the association. Because HLA typing was unavailable for some donors at each locus, only the typed subset was used in association tests. According to a later analysis, most CMV-associated TCR beta chains appeared to be HLA-restricted, and the HLA associations seemed to be driven largely by CMV exposure. A further reported finding was that TCR beta sequences accurately predicted the HLA-A and HLA-B alleles for most subjects in the first cohort. The earlier analysis of some 560 of the donors excluded roughly 16 rarely observed V segments, including chromosome 9 orphons, because counts were too low. In a later analysis, several top co-occurrence clusters were reported to appear linked to parvovirus B19, influenza, CMV and Epstein-Barr virus. Sequencing depth was assumed to be roughly uniform across donors in the presence/absence analyses, though that assumption may not hold. At a false discovery rate of 0.05, a later analysis linked about 17,000 TCR beta sequences to specific HLA alleles. Most TCR sequences were observed very rarely across donors, whereas some public TCRs were present in many individuals. In vitro tests confirmed that a few of the cytomegalovirus-associated TCR beta chains recognize cytomegalovirus antigens. Linkage disequilibrium might explain the correlated functional status among segregating V segments, but an unknown experimental factor could not be excluded. In a later genetic analysis, fewer N-insertions in productive TCRs were reported among donors in an Asian-associated ancestry cluster than the roughly 640-donor mean. A cluster of highly shared sequence variants was judged likely to represent a technical artifact of the sequencing pipeline. A total of 164 TCR beta chains were listed by the study as associated with cytomegalovirus.

The receptor library was made with the immunoSEQ multiplex PCR assay. The multiplex PCR relied on a mix of 60 forward primers for TCR Vbeta segments and 13 reverse primers for TCR Jbeta segments. The CDR3 region of rearranged TCR beta genes was amplified from genomic DNA by a multiplex PCR assay. The Illumina HiSeq System was used to sequence the amplified TCR beta libraries as 87-base-pair reads. For the original study's pipeline: A later analysis tallied 80 million to 95 million unique TCR beta chains across the 666 repertoires, and some 10 million of those chains were shared by two or more donors. To remove PCR and sequencing errors, raw reads were error-corrected and collapsed into unique sequences using a nearest-neighbor algorithm that merged closely related sequences. To assign V, D and J gene segments, CDR3 sequences were aligned to IMGT reference sequences. For a sequence to be retained, a match of at least six nucleotides to both a V gene segment and a J gene segment was required. Rearrangements were classified as productive when the CDR3 lacked stop codons and remained in frame with V and J, and all other rearrangements were classified as non-productive. CDR3 was defined by IMGT convention, running from the second conserved V-encoded cysteine to the conserved J-encoded phenylalanine. Sequences without an unambiguous match to a single V gene segment were excluded from the earlier analysis of about 600 of the donors. In an earlier analysis of 587 of the donors, V segments were called functional above 56.7% productive rearrangements and were called segregating when the between-donor standard deviation exceeded 5%. To diagnose cytomegalovirus status from the catalog of TCR beta chain sequences, a statistical classification framework was built. In a later analysis, TCR nucleotide sequences were compared against IMGT/GENE-DB human TR gene sequences so that V and J genes could be assigned. The TCRdist pipeline was used in a later analysis to assign CDR3 sequences and most-parsimonious VDJ recombination scenarios. In a later analysis, each TCR beta chain was defined by its CDR3 amino acid sequence together with its V-gene family, and reads without a unique V-gene family were excluded. To address suspected cross-contamination and a sequencing artifact, a later analysis removed 592 highly shared, low-generation-probability nucleotide sequences. In a later analysis, a clonal expansion index for each public chain was calculated from normalized within-repertoire ranks of inferred template counts. In a later analysis, generation probabilities were computed using a VDJ recombination model fitted to out-of-frame rearrangements, and the results were checked against IGoR. A later analysis scored TCR-TCR, TCR-HLA and TCR-CMV co-occurrence with hypergeometric tests, applying a repertoire-size bias correction to TCR pairs. False discovery rates were estimated in a later analysis by permuting HLA or CMV assignments 20 times. In a later analysis, co-occurring TCRs were grouped using DBSCAN, with TCRdist sequence similarity added in when clustering inside HLA-allele-positive subsets. Co-occurrence clustering excluded repertoires with fewer than 30,000 or more than 120,000 public chains, plus five with anomalous nucleotide sharing. This is the immuneACCESS table as TCRdb keeps it, with only in-frame sequences that have V and J called. A part of the clones is gone; compared with another copy, unresolved V genes explain less than half, and the rest is unexplained. V and J calls and clone size come straight from that table; D and trimming were deduced from the DNA. The table for this sample lists 150,000 to 200,000 clones; more than 75% of them were counted only once. Jointly, the top ten make up about 2.6% of the sample.

Concerning this clone itself: Its antigen specificity is not known. Nothing much larger sits one base from this clone, and base qualities are not available.

In total, about 650 healthy bone marrow donors made up the cohort. At the time of sampling, every cohort member was nominally healthy, though immune exposures that went unrecorded were likely present. The donor was CMV seropositive and belonged to the group of 250 to 300 seropositive cohort members. Every donor gave a peripheral blood sample, and the peripheral blood mononuclear cells from that sample were used for TCR beta sequencing. Genomic DNA extraction from the blood cell samples was performed with the Qiagen DNeasy Blood Extraction Kit. Sequenced: PBMCs. The TCR sequence derives from a woman aged 45-59 years in good health and CMV-seropositive.

The nucleotide sequence is given as TGTGCCAGCAGTTTACATGACAGGAAGGCTGGAAACACCATATATTTT. This is translated as CASSLHDRKAGNTIYF. The chain is assembled from TRBV6-5 and TRBJ1-3; possibly the D gene is TRBD1, per 6 matching bases. Including the terminal cysteine and phenylalanine, the CDR3 comprises 16 residues. Solely the CDR3 DNA is kept, with 48 bases framed from the first base. CDR1 MNHEY and CDR2 SVGAGI were looked up in the germline V gene. V and J lose 4 bases and 2 bases, and a span of 15 bases separates them.